This T cell receptor (beta chain) was found in a study of T cell changes during pregnancy in multiple sclerosis. V lost 3 bases and J lost 5; bases outside the gene matches: 9. The CDR3 is 16 residues long. The V gene's germline CDR1 is SGHTA and CDR2 FQGNSA. The repertoire was sequenced with immunoSEQ multiplex PCR; TCRdb's copy has only in-frame clones and lacks some. The profile shows tens of thousands of clones, approximately 89% of them singletons. This clone was counted once. The receptor was derived from a female donor with multiple sclerosis, enrolled in a pregnancy study. This rearrangement joins TRBV7-2 to TRBJ2-5, with 10 bases matching TRBD2. Sample: CD8+ T cells from peripheral blood mononuclear cells, taken in the third trimester of pregnancy. CDR3 amino acids: CASSFWLAGEPETQYF. CDR3 sequence (DNA): TGTGCCAGCAGCTTCTGGCTAGCGGGGGAACCCGAGACCCAGTACTTC.